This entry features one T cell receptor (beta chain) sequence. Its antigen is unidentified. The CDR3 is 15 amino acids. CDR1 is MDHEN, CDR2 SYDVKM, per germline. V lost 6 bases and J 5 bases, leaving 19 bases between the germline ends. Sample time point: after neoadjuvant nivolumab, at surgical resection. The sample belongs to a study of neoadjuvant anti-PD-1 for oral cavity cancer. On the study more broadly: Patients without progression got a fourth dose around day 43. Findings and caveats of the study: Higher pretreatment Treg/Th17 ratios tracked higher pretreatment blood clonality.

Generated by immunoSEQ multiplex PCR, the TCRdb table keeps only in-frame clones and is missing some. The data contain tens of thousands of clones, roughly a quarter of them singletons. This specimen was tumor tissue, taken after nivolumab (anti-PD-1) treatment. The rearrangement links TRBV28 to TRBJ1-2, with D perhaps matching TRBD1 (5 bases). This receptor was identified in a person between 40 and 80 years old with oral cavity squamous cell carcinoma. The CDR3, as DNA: TGTGCCAGCAGGCGGCAGCCCGGGACCGGGTATGGCTACACCTTC. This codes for CASRRQPGTGYGYTF.